This section outlines one T cell receptor beta chain sequence together with its context. The V gene's germline CDR1 is SNHLY and CDR2 FYNNEI. The V end lost 5 bases, the J end lost 5 bases, and 13 bases lay between the germline ends. The CDR3 is 14 residues long. Original handling: How many nucleated cells were present was estimated from reference gene primer amplification. Profiled with immunoSEQ multiplex PCR; TCRdb holds only in-frame clones, not every one. V, J and clone size were drawn from that table, and D and trimming were deduced from the DNA. The data contain tens of thousands of clones, around 87% of them singletons. The data originate from a study of blood T cell repertoires in COVID-19. Study at large: Both acute and convalescent COVID-19 samples were obtained from the United States, Italy and Spain. Sources were T cells, B-cell-depleted T cells, or PBMCs; the material itself was cDNA or gDNA.

Specimen: peripheral blood. This chain links TRBV2 with TRBJ1-5; D is possibly TRBD1 (6 bases). This clonotype originated in a human donor in a cohort sampled during active COVID-19. The CDR3 protein is CASSLQGGDQPQHF. The CDR3 DNA is TGTGCCAGCAGTCTACAGGGTGGTGATCAGCCCCAGCATTTT.